This T cell receptor (beta chain) was identified during a study of cytomegalovirus exposure and HLA in healthy donors. Study as a whole: T cells numbering about 200 million yielded around 120 million unique TCR beta sequences in an earlier analysis. Whole-study results and caveats: In a later analysis, specific HLA alleles were associated with more than 15,000 TCR beta sequences at a 0.05 false discovery rate. The classifier reportedly diagnosed cytomegalovirus status with high specificity and sensitivity. In a later analysis, HLA-associated beta chains showed higher expansion and lower generation probabilities than comparable chains.

In the PCR, 60 Vbeta and 13 Jbeta primers were used. Measured with immunoSEQ multiplex PCR; TCRdb has only the in-frame clones, and not every one. The table lists about 270,000 clones, approximately 90% of them singletons, with 3.5% to 4% in the top ten. V was clipped by 4 bases and J by 3 bases, with 17 bases between them. CDR1 is SGHDT and CDR2 is YYEEEE in the germline V gene. The CDR3 runs to 15 residues. On this clone itself: Its antigen remains unknown.

The sequenced sample consisted of PBMCs. This sequence joins TRBV5-6 and TRBJ2-7, with TRBD2 as a possible D gene (5 bases). The receptor was isolated from a man aged 35-49 years in good health and CMV-seropositive. The CDR3 is CASSVGGFSYYEQYF. CDR3 DNA: TGTGCCAGCAGCGTTGGAGGTTTTAGCTACTACGAGCAGTACTTC.